The clone carrying this T cell receptor beta chain turned up a few times. The data belong to a study of regulatory T cells in long-lasting Graves disease. The V end lost 3 bases, the J end lost 1 base, and 7 bases lay between the germline ends. Germline-derived CDR1 and CDR2 are DFQATT and SNEGSKA (reference sequence). The CDR3 is made up of 13 amino acids. Time point noted: persistent/refractory GD, antithyroid drugs over 5 years with positive TRAb. Scientists built the TCR library using RNA that was extracted from PBMCs. In building TCR beta libraries, iRepertoire HTBI primers were used together with Arm-PCR of CDR3 regions. TCRdb reprocessed the multiplex PCR reads with MiXCR, giving one entry per CDR3 protein. The top ten clones hold more than 55% of a sample with 250,000 to 300,000 distinct CDR3 sequences, 20% to 25% of them seen once.

This receptor was taken from a female donor with Graves disease. V usage is TRBV20-1 and J usage is TRBJ1-5, with D possibly being TRBD1 (6 bases). Sequenced material: peripheral blood mononuclear cells (PBMCs), taken when the disease was refractory, from a patient treated with antithyroid drugs. The CDR3 DNA is TGCAGTGCTAGGGACAGCAGCAATCAGCCCCAGCATTTT. The encoded protein is CSARDSSNQPQHF.